These T cell receptor beta chains were read from a single sample in a study of Graves' ophthalmopathy and Graves' hyperthyroidism. TCRdb reprocessed the multiplex PCR reads with MiXCR, giving one entry per CDR3 protein. The sample shows roughly 1.1 million distinct CDR3 sequences, 35% to 40% of them seen only once. Sequences were obtained from peripheral blood or thyroid tissue (not recorded which). These receptors all stem from an adult man with Graves' hyperthyroidism. CDR3s include the opening cysteine and the closing phenylalanine or tryptophan. A D gene is named only where the DNA matches it firmly. Rows give clone size only sometimes, using once, few, many, or a class for an expanded clone.

v_gene,d_gene,abundance,j_gene,CDR3aa,CDR3nt
TRBV4-3,.,.,TRBJ1-6,CASSHKDFNSPLHF,TGCGCCAGCAGCCACAAAGATTTTAATTCACCCCTCCACTTT
TRBV2,.,many,TRBJ1-1,CASSEVPPMRTEAFF,TGTGCCAGCAGTGAAGTCCCGCCTATGAGGACTGAAGCTTTCTTT
TRBV7-8,.,.,TRBJ2-5,CAIQKETQYF,TGTGCCATCCAAAAAGAGACCCAGTACTTC
TRBV20-1,TRBD2,.,TRBJ2-7,CSASGLAGAF,TGCAGTGCCAGCGGGCTAGCGGGAGCCTTC
TRBV9,TRBD2,few,TRBJ2-5,CASRNRRGGETQYF,TGTGCCAGCAGAAATCGGCGGGGGGGAGAGACCCAGTACTTC
TRBV20-1,.,many,TRBJ1-2,CSAIKSRDQGYGYTF,TGCAGTGCAATCAAATCAAGGGACCAGGGCTATGGCTACACCTTC
TRBV6-5,.,.,TRBJ1-3,CASSYSRYASGNTIYF,TGTGCCAGCAGTTACTCTCGGTATGCGTCTGGAAACACCATATATTTT
TRBV15,TRBD1,.,TRBJ1-1,CATERDRVGAEAFF,TGTGCCACCGAGAGGGACAGGGTTGGGGCTGAAGCTTTCTTT
TRBV20-1,TRBD1,few,TRBJ1-6,CSAQMRRGDPYNSPLHF,TGCAGTGCGCAGATGCGCAGGGGGGATCCTTATAATTCACCCCTCCACTTT
TRBV10-3,TRBD1,many,TRBJ1-1,CAIAPRTGNIAEAFF,TGTGCCATCGCACCTAGGACAGGGAATATCGCTGAAGCTTTCTTT
TRBV20-1,.,.,TRBJ1-5,CSARGLPGNQPQHF,TGCAGTGCTAGAGGGCTACCGGGAAATCAGCCCCAGCATTTT
TRBV12-3/TRBV12-4,TRBD1,.,TRBJ2-7,CASSSDRDEGDEQYF,TGTGCCAGCAGTTCCGACAGGGACGAAGGCGACGAGCAGTACTTC
TRBV2,.,few,TRBJ1-5,CASSEYQGANQPQHF,TGTGCCAGCAGTGAATATCAGGGTGCCAATCAGCCCCAGCATTTT
TRBV15,.,.,TRBJ1-5,CATSRDSGALRHF,TGTGCCACCAGCAGAGATTCAGGGGCCCTCAGGCATTTT
TRBV14,TRBD2,few,TRBJ2-5,CASSQQSGRARETQYF,TGTGCCAGCAGCCAGCAGAGCGGGAGGGCCAGGGAGACCCAGTACTTC
TRBV19,.,many,TRBJ1-5,CASSIDLGGRSNQPQHF,TGTGCCAGTAGTATAGATCTTGGGGGCCGGAGCAATCAGCCCCAGCATTTT
TRBV11-2,TRBD1,many,TRBJ1-6,CASSATAGTGAIFNSPLHF,TGTGCCAGCAGCGCGACGGCCGGGACAGGGGCTATATTCAATTCACCCCTCCACTTT
TRBV4-3,.,many,TRBJ1-2,CASSQGGGGVNGYTF,TGCGCCAGCAGCCAAGGGGGGGGAGGGGTTAATGGCTACACCTTC
TRBV7-2,.,many,TRBJ2-5,CASSFPNEETQYF,TGTGCCAGCAGCTTCCCGAACGAAGAGACCCAGTACTTC
TRBV29-1,.,few,TRBJ1-4,CSVEADWSVGNEKLFF,TGCAGCGTTGAAGCGGATTGGTCAGTCGGGAATGAAAAACTGTTTTTT
TRBV20-1,TRBD2,many,TRBJ2-5,CSAQDGTSGRFGYETQYF,TGCAGTGCTCAGGACGGGACTAGCGGGAGGTTTGGTTACGAGACCCAGTACTTC
TRBV10-3,TRBD1,.,TRBJ1-6,CASREGQGSPALHF,TGTGCCAGCAGGGAGGGACAGGGTTCTCCCGCCCTCCACTTT
TRBV25-1,.,few,TRBJ2-7,CASSEVGRWGVYEQYF,TGTGCCAGCAGTGAAGTGGGAAGATGGGGCGTTTACGAGCAGTACTTC
TRBV9,.,many,TRBJ1-6,CASSVDVNSPLHF,TGTGCCAGCAGCGTAGATGTAAATTCACCCCTCCACTTT
TRBV29-1,TRBD2,.,TRBJ2-5,CSGGGASETQYF,TGCAGCGGCGGGGGGGCCAGCGAGACCCAGTACTTC
TRBV7-2,.,.,TRBJ2-2,CTSKKGGELFF,TGTACCAGCAAGAAGGGGGGGGAGCTGTTTTTT
TRBV24-1,.,few,TRBJ1-1,CASTDPGRGTEAFF,TGTGCCAGCACTGACCCGGGACGAGGCACTGAAGCTTTCTTT
TRBV3-1,.,.,TRBJ2-5,CASSPWTVETQYF,TGTGCCAGCAGCCCTTGGACAGTCGAGACCCAGTACTTC
TRBV29-1,.,many,TRBJ2-7,CSVQGPYEQYF,TGCAGCGTACAAGGCCCCTACGAGCAGTACTTC
TRBV5-1,.,.,TRBJ1-5,CASTLGGPGGNQPQHF,TGCGCCAGCACCCTCGGGGGGCCAGGAGGCAATCAGCCCCAGCATTTT
TRBV20-1,.,.,TRBJ2-7,CSAGPISYEQYF,TGCAGTGCTGGCCCCATTAGTTACGAGCAGTACTTC
TRBV7-9,TRBD2,few,TRBJ2-7,CASSLLAGGGYEQYF,TGTGCCAGCAGCTTACTAGCGGGAGGTGGATACGAGCAGTACTTC
TRBV9,.,many,TRBJ2-5,CASSAQGGTLETQYF,TGTGCCAGCAGCGCACAGGGTGGTACCTTGGAGACCCAGTACTTC
TRBV5-4,.,.,TRBJ1-2,CASSLVTAYGYTF,TGTGCCAGCAGCTTGGTGACAGCCTATGGCTACACCTTC
TRBV4-1,TRBD1,.,TRBJ2-2,CASSPQGARNTGELFF,TGCGCCAGCAGCCCACAGGGGGCTAGGAACACCGGGGAGCTGTTTTTT
TRBV27,.,many,TRBJ2-5,CASSQRDVQETQYF,TGTGCCAGCAGCCAACGGGATGTACAAGAGACCCAGTACTTC
TRBV24-1,TRBD1,few,TRBJ1-1,CATSEAGTGQTEAFF,TGTGCCACCAGTGAGGCCGGGACAGGGCAAACTGAAGCTTTCTTT
TRBV20-1,.,many,TRBJ1-3,CSARGGSGENTIYF,TGCAGTGCTAGAGGAGGGTCGGGGGAAAACACCATATATTTT
TRBV7-6,.,.,TRBJ2-7,CASSSDGIGSYEQYF,TGTGCCAGCAGCTCCGACGGGATCGGGTCCTACGAGCAGTACTTC
TRBV5-1,TRBD1,many,TRBJ2-7,CASSWGTGRSSEQYF,TGCGCCAGCAGCTGGGGGACAGGGAGGTCATCCGAGCAGTACTTC
TRBV10-3,.,many,TRBJ1-6,CAIGSDFYNSPLHF,TGTGCCATCGGGTCAGATTTTTATAATTCACCCCTCCACTTT
TRBV7-6,TRBD2,.,TRBJ2-5,CASSRAALREGRETQYF,TGTGCCAGCTCTCGGGCCGCGTTGCGGGAGGGCCGAGAGACCCAGTACTTC
TRBV6-1,TRBD1,.,TRBJ2-2,CASSEPPGQVTGELFF,TGTGCCAGCAGTGAACCTCCGGGACAGGTGACCGGGGAGCTGTTTTTT
TRBV24-1,.,many,TRBJ2-5,CATGYGETQYF,TGTGCCACCGGGTATGGAGAGACCCAGTACTTC
TRBV5-6,.,many,TRBJ2-6,CASSLSGPPGANVLTF,TGTGCCAGCAGTCTAAGCGGGCCTCCTGGGGCCAACGTCCTGACTTTC
TRBV2,.,few,TRBJ2-2,CASKETNTGELFF,TGTGCCAGCAAGGAAACGAACACCGGGGAGCTGTTTTTT
TRBV10-3,.,few,TRBJ2-7,CAISEPAGTAGAYEQYF,TGTGCCATCAGTGAGCCTGCCGGGACAGCGGGAGCCTACGAGCAGTACTTC
TRBV7-2,TRBD1,many,TRBJ2-7,CASSRGQGAIYEQYF,TGTGCCAGCAGCCGAGGACAGGGGGCTATTTACGAGCAGTACTTC
TRBV7-9,TRBD2,.,TRBJ2-7,CASSLEGRALYEQYF,TGTGCCAGCAGCTTAGAAGGGAGGGCCCTCTACGAGCAGTACTTC
TRBV7-9,.,many,TRBJ1-3,CASSPTINSGNTIYF,TGTGCCAGCAGCCCGACTATTAACTCTGGAAACACCATATATTTT
TRBV12-3/TRBV12-4,.,many,TRBJ2-2,CASSLAAWGGELFF,TGTGCCAGCAGTTTAGCGGCTTGGGGCGGGGAGCTGTTTTTT
TRBV11-2,TRBD2,.,TRBJ2-5,CASSSGGTVETQYF,TGTGCCAGCAGCTCGGGGGGGACCGTAGAGACCCAGTACTTC
TRBV6-5,.,many,TRBJ2-7,CASSGTPYEQYF,TGTGCCAGCTCTGGGACACCCTACGAGCAGTACTTC